This T cell receptor beta chain was identified in a study of tumor-infiltrating lymphocytes in primary liver carcinoma. Priming with a constant-region primer yielded TCR beta cDNA from 400 to 550 ng total RNA. Construction of TCR beta libraries relied on three successive nested multiplex PCR rounds employing slightly modified ARM-PCR. Two initial PCR rounds of ten to eleven cycles each paired TRBV1-TRBV30 forward primers with a C-beta reverse primer. Each CDR3 protein is one row after TCRdb ran MiXCR on the multiplex PCR reads. Among about 78,000 distinct CDR3 sequences listed, over 70% were seen once. Concerning this clonotype: A read error is likely, as this CDR3 ends without the conserved phenylalanine or tryptophan.

Co-extracted RNA and DNA came from approximately 20-30 mg of unsorted bulk tissue. Germline CDR1 and CDR2: SGHNT and YENEEA. The CDR3 runs to 17 residues. This TCR was recovered from a woman aged 60-70 years with primary liver carcinoma and hepatitis B virus infection. The sequenced sample consisted of liver tumor tissue from sampling region 4. The subset: tumor region T4, right-lateral pole. The J gene is TRBJ2-5, the V gene TRBV11-3; D may correspond to TRBD1 or TRBD2 (5 bases each). The CDR3 is CASSLGIASGTQETQYL. In DNA form, the CDR3 reads TGTGCCAGCAGTTTAGGGATCGCTAGTGGGACCCAAGAGACCCAGTACTTG.